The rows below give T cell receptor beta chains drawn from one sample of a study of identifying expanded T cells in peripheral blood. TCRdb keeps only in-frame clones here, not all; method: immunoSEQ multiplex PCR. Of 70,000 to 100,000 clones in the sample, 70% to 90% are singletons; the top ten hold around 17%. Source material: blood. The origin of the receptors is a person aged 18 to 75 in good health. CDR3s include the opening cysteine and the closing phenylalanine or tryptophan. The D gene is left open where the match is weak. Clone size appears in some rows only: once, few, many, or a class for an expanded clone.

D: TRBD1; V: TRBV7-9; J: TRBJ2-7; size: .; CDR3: CASSSGTGVGAYEQYF; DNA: TGTGCCAGCAGCTCGGGGACAGGGGTTGGGGCCTACGAGCAGTACTTC
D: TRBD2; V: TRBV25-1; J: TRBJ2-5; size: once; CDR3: CASSRGGAGGPETQYF; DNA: TGTGCCAGCAGCCGAGGAGGGGCGGGGGGGCCAGAGACCCAGTACTTC
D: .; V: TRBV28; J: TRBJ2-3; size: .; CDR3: CASSLSATGADTQYF; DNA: TGTGCCAGCAGTTTGTCGGCCACGGGGGCAGATACGCAGTATTTT
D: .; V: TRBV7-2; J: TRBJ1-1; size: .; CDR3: CASSWAQEGEAFF; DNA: TGTGCCAGCAGCTGGGCCCAGGAAGGTGAAGCTTTCTTT
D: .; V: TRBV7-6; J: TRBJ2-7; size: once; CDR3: CASSSFTGGTEQYF; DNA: TGTGCCAGCAGCTCTTTCACAGGTGGCACCGAGCAGTACTTC
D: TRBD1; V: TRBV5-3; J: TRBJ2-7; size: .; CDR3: CARSPINLRQGWRHEQYF; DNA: TGTGCCAGAAGCCCGATCAACCTTAGACAGGGATGGCGCCACGAGCAGTACTTC
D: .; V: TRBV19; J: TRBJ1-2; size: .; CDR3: CASKAEANYGYTF; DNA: TGTGCCAGTAAGGCGGAAGCTAACTATGGCTACACCTTC
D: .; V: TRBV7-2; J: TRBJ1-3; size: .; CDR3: CASSLRNTIYF; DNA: TGTGCCAGCAGCTTGCGAAACACCATATATTTT
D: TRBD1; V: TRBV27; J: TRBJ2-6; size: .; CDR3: CASSWTGTLSGANVLTF; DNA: TGTGCCAGCTCGTGGACAGGGACACTCTCTGGGGCCAACGTCCTGACTTTC
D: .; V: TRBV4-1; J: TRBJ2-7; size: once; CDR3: CASSQEGTSYEQYF; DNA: TGCGCCAGCAGCCAAGAGGGCACCTCCTACGAGCAGTACTTC
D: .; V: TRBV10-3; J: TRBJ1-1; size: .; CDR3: CAKRPSGRQKPNTEAFF; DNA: TGTGCCAAAAGGCCTAGTGGGAGGCAGAAACCGAACACTGAAGCTTTCTTT
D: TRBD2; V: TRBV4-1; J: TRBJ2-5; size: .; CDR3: CASSRGSGGTKETQYF; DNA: TGCGCCAGCAGCCGCGGTAGCGGGGGAACGAAGGAGACCCAGTACTTC
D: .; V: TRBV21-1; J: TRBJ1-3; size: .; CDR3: CASTKGGGRATGNTIYF; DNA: TGTGCCAGCACCAAAGGGGGTGGGAGGGCCACCGGAAACACCATATATTTT
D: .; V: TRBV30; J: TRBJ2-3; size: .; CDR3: CAWTGVSRDTQYF; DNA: TGTGCCTGGACAGGGGTCTCTCGGGATACGCAGTATTTT
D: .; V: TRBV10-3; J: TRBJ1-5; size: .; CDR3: CATARAGEGNQPQHF; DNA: TGTGCCACCGCGAGGGCGGGGGAGGGCAATCAGCCCCAGCATTTT
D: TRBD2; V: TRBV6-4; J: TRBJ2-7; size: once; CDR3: CASGGEGRYEQYF; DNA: TGTGCCAGTGGGGGGGAGGGGAGGTACGAGCAGTACTTC
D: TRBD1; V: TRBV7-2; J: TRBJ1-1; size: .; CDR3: CASSLTGATEAFF; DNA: TGTGCCAGCAGCTTAACAGGGGCCACTGAAGCTTTCTTT
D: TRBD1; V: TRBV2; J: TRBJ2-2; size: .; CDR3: CASTQAPDREWTGELFF; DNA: TGTGCCAGCACCCAGGCCCCCGACAGGGAATGGACCGGGGAGCTGTTTTTT
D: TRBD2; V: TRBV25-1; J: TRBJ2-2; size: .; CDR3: CATSPGGVTGELFF; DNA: TGTGCCACCTCCCCCGGGGGGGTCACCGGGGAGCTGTTTTTT
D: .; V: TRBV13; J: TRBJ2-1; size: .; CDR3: CASRGQGYNEQFF; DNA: TGTGCCAGCAGGGGTCAGGGGTACAATGAGCAGTTCTTC
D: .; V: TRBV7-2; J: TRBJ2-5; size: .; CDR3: CASSSSETQYF; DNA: TGTGCCAGCAGCAGCAGCGAGACCCAGTACTTC